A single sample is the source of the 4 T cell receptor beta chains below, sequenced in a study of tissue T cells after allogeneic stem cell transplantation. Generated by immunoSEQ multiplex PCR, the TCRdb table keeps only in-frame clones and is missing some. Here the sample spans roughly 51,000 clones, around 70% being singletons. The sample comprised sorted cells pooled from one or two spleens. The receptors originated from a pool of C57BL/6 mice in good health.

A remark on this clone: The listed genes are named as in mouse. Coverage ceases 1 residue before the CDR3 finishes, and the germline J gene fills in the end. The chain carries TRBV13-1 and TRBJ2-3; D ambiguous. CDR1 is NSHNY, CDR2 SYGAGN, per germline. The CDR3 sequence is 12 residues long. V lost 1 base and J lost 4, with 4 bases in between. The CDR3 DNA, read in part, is TGTGCCAGCAGTGATCTCTCAGAAACGCTGTAT. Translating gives CASSDLSETLY. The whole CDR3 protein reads CASSDLSETLYF.

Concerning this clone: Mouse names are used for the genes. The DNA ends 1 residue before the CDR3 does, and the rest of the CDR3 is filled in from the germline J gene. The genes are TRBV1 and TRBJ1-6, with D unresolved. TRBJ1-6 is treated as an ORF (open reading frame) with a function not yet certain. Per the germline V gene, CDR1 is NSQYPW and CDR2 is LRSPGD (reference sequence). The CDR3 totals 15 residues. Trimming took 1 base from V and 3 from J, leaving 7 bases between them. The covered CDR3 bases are TGCACCTGCAGTGCAGGCGACATCTATAATTCGCCCCTCTAC. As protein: CTCSAGDIYNSPLY. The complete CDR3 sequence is CTCSAGDIYNSPLYF.

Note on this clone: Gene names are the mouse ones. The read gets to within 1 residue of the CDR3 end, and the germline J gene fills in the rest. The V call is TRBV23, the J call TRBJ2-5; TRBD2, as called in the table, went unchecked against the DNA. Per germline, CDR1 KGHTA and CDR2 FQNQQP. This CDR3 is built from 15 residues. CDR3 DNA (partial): TGCTCCAGCAGTCAACGACTGGGGGGGAGGGACACCCAGTAC. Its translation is CSSSQRLGGRDTQY. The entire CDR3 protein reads CSSSQRLGGRDTQYF.

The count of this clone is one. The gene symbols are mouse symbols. The sequenced part of the CDR3 DNA is TGTGCCAGCAGTTTCATGGGACAGGGGGCGGGCACAGAAGTCTTC. Amino acids: CASSFMGQGAGTEVF. The complete CDR3 protein is CASSFMGQGAGTEVFF. J is TRBJ1-1 and V is TRBV14, with 12 bases that match TRBD1. The CDR3 end lies 1 residue beyond the end of the read and is filled in from the germline J gene. This CDR3 is 16 amino acids long. Trimming took 1 base from V and 4 from J; bases not matched to a gene: 5. Per germline, CDR1 SGHDT and CDR2 FRDEAV.